Listed below are T cell receptor beta chains from one sample, sequenced in a study of Ad26.COV2.S vaccination and SARS-CoV-2 variants. Data came from immunoSEQ multiplex PCR; TCRdb stores just in-frame clones and leaves some out. The sample yields over 400,000 clones, about 90% seen once. This specimen consisted of peripheral blood, obtained in a trial of Ad26.COV2.S vaccine versus placebo. The receptors were gathered from a person aged 18-60 years who received the Ad26.COV2.S COVID-19 vaccine or a placebo. Each CDR3 is given with its conserved first and last residue. Each record gives: J gene, clone size, V gene, D gene, CDR3 protein, CDR3 DNA. A D gene is named only where the DNA matches it firmly. A row's size may be missing; if present it is once, few, many or a size class.

>TRBJ1-1|NA|TRBV6-5|TRBD1
CASSYSQGVNTEAFF
TGTGCCAGCAGTTACTCCCAGGGGGTGAACACTGAAGCTTTCTTT
>TRBJ1-1|NA|TRBV7-9|NA
CASSLRGLQDFLGDEAFF
TGTGCCAGCAGCTTAAGGGGATTACAAGATTTTCTAGGGGATGAAGCTTTCTTT
>TRBJ1-1|NA|TRBV6-6|NA
CASNKQNLNTEAFF
TGTGCCAGCAACAAACAGAACCTGAACACTGAAGCTTTCTTT
>TRBJ2-7|NA|TRBV28|NA
CASSFQSEVAGDYEQYF
TGTGCCAGCAGTTTTCAGTCTGAGGTCGCCGGAGACTACGAGCAGTACTTC
>TRBJ2-7|NA|TRBV12-3/TRBV12-4|NA
CASSLAVLGEQYF
TGTGCCAGCAGTCTCGCCGTGCTGGGTGAGCAGTACTTC
>TRBJ2-7|NA|TRBV10-3|TRBD2
CATQPRGTSGGDGQYF
TGTGCCACACAACCCCGAGGGACTAGCGGGGGCGACGGGCAGTACTTC
>TRBJ2-7|few|TRBV5-1|TRBD2
CASSWTSGGAYEQYF
TGCGCCAGCAGCTGGACTAGCGGGGGGGCCTACGAGCAGTACTTC
>TRBJ1-2|NA|TRBV4-3|NA
CASSPGIREYGHTF
TGCGCCAGCAGCCCCGGGATCCGAGAATATGGCCACACCTTC
>TRBJ2-7|NA|TRBV27|NA
CASSWTAKDYEQYF
TGTGCCAGCAGTTGGACAGCAAAGGACTACGAGCAGTACTTC
>TRBJ2-2|NA|TRBV5-4|TRBD2
CASSLVPSGGTGELFF
TGTGCCAGCAGCTTGGTACCCAGCGGGGGGACCGGGGAGCTGTTTTTT
>TRBJ2-5|NA|TRBV5-4|NA
CASSPLRGTQETQYF
TGTGCCAGCAGCCCTCTACGGGGGACACAAGAGACCCAGTACTTC
>TRBJ2-7|NA|TRBV4-3|NA
CASSQDPRVFSYEQYF
TGCGCCAGCAGCCAAGATCCACGGGTCTTCTCCTACGAGCAGTACTTC
>TRBJ1-5|once|TRBV19|NA
CAIKDRHYSNQPQHF
TGTGCCATCAAAGACAGGCATTATAGCAATCAGCCCCAGCATTTT
>TRBJ1-1|NA|TRBV7-8|TRBD1
CASSSGWGQGGGAFF
TGTGCCAGCAGCTCGGGGTGGGGACAGGGTGGTGGAGCTTTCTTT
>TRBJ2-5|NA|TRBV9|NA
CASSVGRETQYF
TGTGCCAGCAGCGTAGGCAGGGAGACCCAGTACTTC
>TRBJ2-7|once|TRBV5-4|NA
CASSFSATDEQYF
TGTGCCAGCAGCTTTTCCGCGACGGACGAGCAGTACTTC
>TRBJ1-2|NA|TRBV9|TRBD1
CASSVGQGDYGYTF
TGTGCCAGCAGCGTAGGGCAGGGGGACTATGGCTACACCTTC
>TRBJ2-7|once|TRBV7-2|TRBD1
CASSQTTGGYYEQYF
TGTGCCAGCAGCCAGACGACAGGGGGTTATTACGAGCAGTACTTC
>TRBJ2-5|once|TRBV4-3|NA
CASSQDSAGAQYF
TGCGCCAGCAGCCAAGATAGTGCAGGTGCCCAGTACTTC
>TRBJ1-5|NA|TRBV7-2|NA
CASSPYSVNQPQHF
TGTGCCAGCAGCCCCTACTCGGTCAATCAGCCCCAGCATTTT
>TRBJ2-2|NA|TRBV7-9|TRBD2
CASSPGTTHTGELFF
TGTGCCAGCAGCCCCGGGACTACCCACACCGGGGAGCTGTTTTTT
>TRBJ1-5|NA|TRBV5-8|NA
CASSFPGRLSIKHF
TGTGCCAGCAGCTTTCCGGGACGCCTATCGATTAAGCATTTT
>TRBJ1-2|NA|TRBV7-9|NA
CASRSLDYGYTF
TGTGCCAGTCGGTCCTTGGACTATGGCTACACCTTC
>TRBJ2-3|NA|TRBV7-2|TRBD2
CASSLALAGGTDTQYF
TGTGCCAGCAGCTTAGCCCTAGCGGGGGGCACAGATACGCAGTATTTT
>TRBJ2-5|NA|TRBV4-3|TRBD2
CASSQWASGGQETQYF
TGCGCCAGCAGCCAATGGGCTAGCGGGGGCCAAGAGACCCAGTACTTC
>TRBJ2-2|NA|TRBV7-8|TRBD2
CASSSSTSGARELFF
TGTGCCAGCAGCTCATCGACTAGCGGGGCTCGGGAGCTGTTTTTT
>TRBJ1-2|NA|TRBV2|NA
CASSELGFYGYTF
TGTGCCAGCAGTGAATTAGGGTTTTATGGCTACACCTTC
>TRBJ2-5|NA|TRBV3-1/TRBV3-2|TRBD2
CASSSRLGGGAWETQYF
TGTGCCAGCAGCTCCCGACTGGGCGGGGGGGCCTGGGAGACCCAGTACTTC
>TRBJ1-2|NA|TRBV2|TRBD1
CASSEDRAQNYGYTF
TGTGCCAGCAGTGAGGACAGGGCCCAAAACTATGGCTACACCTTC
>TRBJ2-7|NA|TRBV11-3|NA
CASSGDSYEQYF
TGTGCCAGTTCAGGAGATTCCTACGAGCAGTACTTC
>TRBJ2-2|once|TRBV6-4|NA
CASSAQGTNTGELFF
TGTGCCAGCAGCGCCCAGGGGACGAACACCGGGGAGCTGTTTTTT
>TRBJ2-3|NA|TRBV7-2|NA
CASSFGLGVSTDTQYF
TGTGCCAGCAGCTTTGGGTTGGGGGTTAGCACAGATACGCAGTATTTT
>TRBJ2-4|NA|TRBV4-1|NA
CASSQVTIRAGNIQYF
TGCGCCAGCAGCCAAGTAACCATTCGCGCCGGGAACATTCAGTACTTC
>TRBJ2-5|NA|TRBV7-7|TRBD2
CASSPSGTSGETQYF
TGTGCTAGCAGCCCCTCGGGGACTAGCGGGGAGACCCAGTACTTC
>TRBJ2-1|NA|TRBV3-1/TRBV3-2|NA
CASSQVSWGNEQFF
TGTGCCAGCAGCCAAGTTTCTTGGGGCAATGAGCAGTTCTTC
>TRBJ1-1|NA|TRBV19|TRBD1
CASSPGTGISEAFF
TGTGCCAGTAGCCCCGGGACAGGGATCTCTGAAGCTTTCTTT
>TRBJ1-5|NA|TRBV28|NA
CASSFRGSLGQPQHF
TGTGCCAGCAGTTTCCGAGGGTCTTTAGGTCAGCCCCAGCATTTT
>TRBJ1-1|once|TRBV5-1|TRBD1
CASSSRPDRGAFF
TGCGCCAGCAGCTCACGCCCGGACAGGGGAGCTTTCTTT
>TRBJ1-5|NA|TRBV5-1|NA
CASSSMGGNQPQHF
TGCGCCAGCAGCTCGATGGGGGGCAATCAGCCCCAGCATTTT
>TRBJ1-1|NA|TRBV19|NA
CASSIHAGLPEAFF
TGTGCCAGTAGTATTCATGCAGGGTTACCTGAAGCTTTCTTT
>TRBJ2-7|NA|TRBV29-1|NA
CSVVVTYEQYF
TGCAGCGTTGTGGTCACCTACGAGCAGTACTTC
>TRBJ1-1|NA|TRBV11-2|NA
CASSLLEMNTEAFF
TGTGCCAGCAGCTTATTAGAGATGAACACTGAAGCTTTCTTT
>TRBJ2-7|NA|TRBV6-6|NA
CASSYSGGYVDEQYF
TGTGCCAGCAGTTACTCGGGCGGGTATGTTGACGAGCAGTACTTC
>TRBJ2-3|once|TRBV24-1|TRBD1
CATSQGAQDTQYF
TGTGCCACCAGTCAGGGGGCGCAAGATACGCAGTATTTT
>TRBJ1-2|NA|TRBV4-3|NA
CASSQVSVNYGYTF
TGCGCCAGCAGCCAAGTTTCAGTAAACTATGGCTACACCTTC
>TRBJ1-4|NA|TRBV7-9|NA
CASSLAFGEPGEKLFF
TGTGCCAGCAGCTTAGCGTTCGGGGAGCCCGGTGAAAAACTGTTTTTT